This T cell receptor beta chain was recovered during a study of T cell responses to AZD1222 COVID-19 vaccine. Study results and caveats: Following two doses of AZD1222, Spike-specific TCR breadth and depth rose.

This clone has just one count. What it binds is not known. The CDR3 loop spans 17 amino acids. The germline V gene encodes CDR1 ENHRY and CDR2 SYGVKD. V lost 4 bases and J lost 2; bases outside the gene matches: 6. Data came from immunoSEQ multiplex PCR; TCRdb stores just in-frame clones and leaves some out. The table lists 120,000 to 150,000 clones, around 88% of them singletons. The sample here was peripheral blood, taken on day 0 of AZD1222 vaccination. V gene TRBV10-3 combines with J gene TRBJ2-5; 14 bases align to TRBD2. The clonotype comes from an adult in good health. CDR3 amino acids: CAISGRLAGGSQETQYF. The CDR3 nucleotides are TGTGCCATCAGTGGGAGACTAGCGGGGGGGTCTCAAGAGACCCAGTACTTC.